What follows is one T cell receptor (beta chain) and its context. The sample holds one count of this clone. It has no known antigen specificity. No quality values exist for individual bases; no much larger clone is one base distant. This sample is drawn from a study of control samples from healthy donors and cancer patients (dated by TCRdb to the early 2020s). The CDR3 numbers 13 residues from cysteine through phenylalanine. Just CDR3 DNA is preserved here, 39 bases in frame from base 1. V gives up 4 bases and J gives up 5 bases, and the segment between their germline ends measures 8 bases. The germline V gene sets CDR1 to KGHDR and CDR2 to SFDVKD. Libraries were made using the immunoSEQ multiplex PCR assay. The source is immuneACCESS, and TCRdb retained only in-frame sequences with V and J called. Part of the clones is not carried over; for the studies checked, unresolved V genes explain less than half of this, and the remainder is unexplained. Here the sample has roughly 63,000 clones; 90% occur a single time. The ten largest clones add up to less than 7% of the sample.

Sequences were obtained from PBMCs. Recombination joined TRBV24-1 with TRBJ2-1, with the D gene not clear enough to name. The receptor comes from a man in his fifties or sixties with colorectal cancer. The CDR3 reads CATSDPTDNEQFF. The bases are TGTGCCACCAGTGACCCCACCGACAATGAGCAGTTCTTC.